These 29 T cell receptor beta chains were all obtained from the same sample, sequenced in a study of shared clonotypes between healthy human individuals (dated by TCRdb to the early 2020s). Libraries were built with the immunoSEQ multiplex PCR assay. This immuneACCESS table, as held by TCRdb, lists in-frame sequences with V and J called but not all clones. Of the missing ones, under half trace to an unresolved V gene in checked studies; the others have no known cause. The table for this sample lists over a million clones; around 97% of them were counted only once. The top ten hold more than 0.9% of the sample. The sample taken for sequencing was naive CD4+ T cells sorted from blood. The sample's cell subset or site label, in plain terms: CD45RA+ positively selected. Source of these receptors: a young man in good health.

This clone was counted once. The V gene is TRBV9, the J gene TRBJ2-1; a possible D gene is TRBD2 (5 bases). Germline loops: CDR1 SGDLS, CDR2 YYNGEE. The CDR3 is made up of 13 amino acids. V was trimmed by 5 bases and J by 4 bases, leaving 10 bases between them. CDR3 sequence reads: CASSAGIYNEQFF. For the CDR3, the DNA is TGTGCCAGCAGTGCCGGGATTTACAATGAGCAGTTCTTC.

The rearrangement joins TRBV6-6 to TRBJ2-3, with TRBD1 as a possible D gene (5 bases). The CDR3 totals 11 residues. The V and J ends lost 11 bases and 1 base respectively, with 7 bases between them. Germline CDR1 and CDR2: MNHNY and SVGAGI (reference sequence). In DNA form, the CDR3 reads TGTGCCGCAGGGCGCACAGATACGCAGTATTTT. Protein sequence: CAAGRTDTQYF.

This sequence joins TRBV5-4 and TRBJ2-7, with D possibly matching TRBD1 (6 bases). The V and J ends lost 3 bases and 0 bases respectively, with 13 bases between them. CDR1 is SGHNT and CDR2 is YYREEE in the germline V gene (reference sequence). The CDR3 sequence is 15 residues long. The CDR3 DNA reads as TGTGCCAGCAGCTGGATACAGGGAACCTCCTACGAGCAGTACTTC. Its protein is CASSWIQGTSYEQYF.

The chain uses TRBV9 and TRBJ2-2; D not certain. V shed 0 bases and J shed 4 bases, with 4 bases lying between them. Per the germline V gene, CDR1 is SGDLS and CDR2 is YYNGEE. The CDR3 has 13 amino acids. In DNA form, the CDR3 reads TGTGCCAGCAGCGTAGAACCCACCGGGGAGCTGTTTTTT. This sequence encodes CASSVEPTGELFF. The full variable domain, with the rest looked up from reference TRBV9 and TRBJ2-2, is DSGVTQTPKHLITATGQRVTLRCSPRSGDLSVYWYQQSLDQGLQFLIQYYNGEERAKGNILERFSAQQFPDLHSELNLSSLELGDSALYFCASSVEPTGELFFGEGSRLTVL.

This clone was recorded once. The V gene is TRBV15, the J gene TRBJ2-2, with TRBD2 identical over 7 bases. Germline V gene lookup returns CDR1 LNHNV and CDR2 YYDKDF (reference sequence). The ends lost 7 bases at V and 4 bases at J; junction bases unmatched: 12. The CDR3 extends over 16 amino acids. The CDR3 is CATTVREDRVTGELFF. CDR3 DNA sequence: TGTGCCACCACCGTCCGGGAGGACCGGGTCACCGGGGAGCTGTTTTTT.

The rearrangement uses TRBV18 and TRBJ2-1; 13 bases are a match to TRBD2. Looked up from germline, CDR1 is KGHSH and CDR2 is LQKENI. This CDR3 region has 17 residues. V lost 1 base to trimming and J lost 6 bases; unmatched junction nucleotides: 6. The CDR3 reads CASSPLGRTSGSNEQFF. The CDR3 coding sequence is TGTGCCAGCTCACCACTCGGTAGGACTAGCGGGAGCAATGAGCAGTTCTTC.

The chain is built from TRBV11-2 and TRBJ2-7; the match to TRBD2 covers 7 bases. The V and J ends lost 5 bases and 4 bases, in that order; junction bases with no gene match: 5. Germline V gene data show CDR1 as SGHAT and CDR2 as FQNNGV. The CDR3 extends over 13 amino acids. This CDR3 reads CASSPSSGYEQYF. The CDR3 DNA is TGTGCCAGCAGCCCTTCTAGCGGATACGAGCAGTACTTC. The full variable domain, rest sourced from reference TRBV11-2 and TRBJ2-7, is EAGVAQSPRYKIIEKRQSVAFWCNPISGHATLYWYQQILGQGPKLLIQFQNNGVVDDSQLPKDRFSAERLKGVDSTLKIQPAKLEDSAVYLCASSPSSGYEQYFGPGTRLTVT.

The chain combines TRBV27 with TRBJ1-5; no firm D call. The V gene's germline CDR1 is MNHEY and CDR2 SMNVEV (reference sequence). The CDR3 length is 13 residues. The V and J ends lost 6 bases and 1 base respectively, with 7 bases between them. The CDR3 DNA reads TGTGCCAGCAGAAGCAGGAGCAATCAGCCCCAGCATTTT. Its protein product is CASRSRSNQPQHF.

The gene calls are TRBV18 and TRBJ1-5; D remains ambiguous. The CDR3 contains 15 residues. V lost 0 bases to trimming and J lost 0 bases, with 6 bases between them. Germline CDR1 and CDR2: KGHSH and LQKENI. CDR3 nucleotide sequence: TGTGCCAGCTCACCACCAATTTCTAGCAATCAGCCCCAGCATTTT. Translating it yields CASSPPISSNQPQHF. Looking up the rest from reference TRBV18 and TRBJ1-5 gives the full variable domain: NAGVMQNPRHLVRRRGQEARLRCSPMKGHSHVYWYRQLPEEGLKFMVYLQKENIIDESGMPKERFSAEFPKEGPSILRIQQVVRGDSAAYFCASSPPISSNQPQHFGDGTRLSIL.

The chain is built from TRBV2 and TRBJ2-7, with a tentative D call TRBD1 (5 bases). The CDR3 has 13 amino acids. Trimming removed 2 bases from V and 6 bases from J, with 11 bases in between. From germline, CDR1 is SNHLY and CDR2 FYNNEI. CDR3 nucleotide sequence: TGTGCCAGCAGTGAATACAGGTTAGGCGAGCAGTACTTC. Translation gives CASSEYRLGEQYF.

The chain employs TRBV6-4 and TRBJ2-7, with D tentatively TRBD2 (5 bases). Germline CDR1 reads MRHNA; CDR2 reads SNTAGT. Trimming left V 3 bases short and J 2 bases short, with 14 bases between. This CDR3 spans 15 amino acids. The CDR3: CASSEQLSGPYEQYF. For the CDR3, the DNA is TGTGCCAGCAGTGAACAGCTCAGCGGACCCTACGAGCAGTACTTC.

CDR3 loop: CASSDSKLPPERDGYTF. The CDR3, as DNA: TGTGCCAGCAGTGACTCGAAGCTCCCTCCTGAGAGGGATGGCTACACCTTC. This chain links TRBV6-4 with TRBJ1-2, with D uncertain. Germline CDR1 is MRHNA and CDR2 is SNTAGT. Trimming took off 0 bases at V and 6 bases at J, with 20 bases between the two ends. The CDR3 is made up of 17 amino acids.

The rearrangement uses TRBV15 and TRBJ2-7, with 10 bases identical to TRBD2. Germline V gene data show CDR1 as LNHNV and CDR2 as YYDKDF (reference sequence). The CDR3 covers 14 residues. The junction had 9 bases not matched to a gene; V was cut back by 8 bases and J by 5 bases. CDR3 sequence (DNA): TGTGCCACCGGACCCGCTAGCGGGAGACACGAGCAGTACTTC. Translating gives CATGPASGRHEQYF.

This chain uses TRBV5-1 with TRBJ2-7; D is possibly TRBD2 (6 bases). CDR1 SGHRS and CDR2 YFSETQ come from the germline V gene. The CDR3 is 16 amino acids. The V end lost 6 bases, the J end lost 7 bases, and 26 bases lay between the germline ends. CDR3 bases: TGCGCCAGCACCCTTGGCGGAGCGGGTCGTTTTGGAGAGCAGTACTTC. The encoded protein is CASTLGGAGRFGEQYF.

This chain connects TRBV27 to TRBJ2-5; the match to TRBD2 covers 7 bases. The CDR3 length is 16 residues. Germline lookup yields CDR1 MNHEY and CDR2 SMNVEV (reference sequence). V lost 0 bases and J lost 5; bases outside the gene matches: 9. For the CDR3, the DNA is TGTGCCAGCAGTTTATCTCCGGGGGGACTCACCGAGACCCAGTACTTC. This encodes CASSLSPGGLTETQYF.

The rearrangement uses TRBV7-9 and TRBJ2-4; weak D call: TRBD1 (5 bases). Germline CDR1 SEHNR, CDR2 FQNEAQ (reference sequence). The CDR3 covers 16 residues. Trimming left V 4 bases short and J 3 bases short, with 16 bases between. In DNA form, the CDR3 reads TGTGCCAGCAGCTACGAAATCCAGGGTGACAAAAACATTCAGTACTTC. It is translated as CASSYEIQGDKNIQYF.

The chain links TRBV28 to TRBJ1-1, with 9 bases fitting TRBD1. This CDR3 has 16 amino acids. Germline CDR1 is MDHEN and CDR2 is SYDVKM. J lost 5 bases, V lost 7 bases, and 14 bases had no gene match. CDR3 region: CASNSPAGTGITEAFF. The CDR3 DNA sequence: TGTGCCAGCAACTCCCCCGCCGGGACAGGGATAACTGAAGCTTTCTTT. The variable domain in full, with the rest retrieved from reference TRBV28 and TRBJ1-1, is DVKVTQSSRYLVKRTGEKVFLECVQDMDHENMFWYRQDPGLGLRLIYFSYDVKMKEKGDIPEGYSVSREKKERFSLILESASTNQTSMYLCASNSPAGTGITEAFFGQGTRLTVV.

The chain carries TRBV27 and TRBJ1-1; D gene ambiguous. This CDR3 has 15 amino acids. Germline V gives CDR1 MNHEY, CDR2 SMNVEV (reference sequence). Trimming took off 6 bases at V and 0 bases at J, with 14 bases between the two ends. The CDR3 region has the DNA TGTGCCAGCAGGAGGGTCGGCCCTTTGAACACTGAAGCTTTCTTT. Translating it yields CASRRVGPLNTEAFF.

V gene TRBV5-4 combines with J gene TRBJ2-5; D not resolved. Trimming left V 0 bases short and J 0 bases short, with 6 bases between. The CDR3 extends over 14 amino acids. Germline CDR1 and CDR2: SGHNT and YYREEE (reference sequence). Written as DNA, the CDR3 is TGTGCCAGCAGCTTGGGGCAGTACCAAGAGACCCAGTACTTC. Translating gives CASSLGQYQETQYF. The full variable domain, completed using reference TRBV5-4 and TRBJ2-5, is ETGVTQSPTHLIKTRGQQVTLRCSSQSGHNTVSWYQQALGQGPQFIFQYYREEENGRGNFPPRFSGLQFPNYSSELNVNALELDDSALYLCASSLGQYQETQYFGPGTRLLVL.

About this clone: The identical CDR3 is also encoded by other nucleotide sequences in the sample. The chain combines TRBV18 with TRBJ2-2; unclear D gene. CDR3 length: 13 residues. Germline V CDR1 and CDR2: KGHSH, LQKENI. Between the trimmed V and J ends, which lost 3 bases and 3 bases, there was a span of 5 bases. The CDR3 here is CASSPRYTGELFF. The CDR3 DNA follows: TGTGCCAGCTCACCGAGGTACACCGGGGAGCTGTTTTTT.

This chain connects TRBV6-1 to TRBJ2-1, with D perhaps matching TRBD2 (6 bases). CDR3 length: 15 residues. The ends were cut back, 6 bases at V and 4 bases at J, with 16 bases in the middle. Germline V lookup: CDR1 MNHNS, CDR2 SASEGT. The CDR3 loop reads CASRLTSLAYNEQFF. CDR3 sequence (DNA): TGTGCCAGCAGACTGACTAGTCTGGCGTACAATGAGCAGTTCTTC.

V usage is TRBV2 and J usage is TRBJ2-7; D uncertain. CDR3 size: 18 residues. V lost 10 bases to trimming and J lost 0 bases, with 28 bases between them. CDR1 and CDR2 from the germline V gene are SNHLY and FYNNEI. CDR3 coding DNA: TGTGCCACCGAAATCTTATGGGCAGCTAAGGCGAGCTCCTACGAGCAGTACTTC. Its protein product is CATEILWAAKASSYEQYF.

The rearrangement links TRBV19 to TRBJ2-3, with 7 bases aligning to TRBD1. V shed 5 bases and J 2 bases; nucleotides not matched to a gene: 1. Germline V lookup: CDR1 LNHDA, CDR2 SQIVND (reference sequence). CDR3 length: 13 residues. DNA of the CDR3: TGTGCCAGTAGTGGACAGGCCACAGATACGCAGTATTTT. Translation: CASSGQATDTQYF.

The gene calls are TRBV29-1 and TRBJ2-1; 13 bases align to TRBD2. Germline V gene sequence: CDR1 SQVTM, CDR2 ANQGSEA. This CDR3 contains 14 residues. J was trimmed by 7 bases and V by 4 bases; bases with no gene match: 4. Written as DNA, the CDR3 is TGCAGCGTTGGGGGACTAGCGGGACGTAATGAGCAGTTCTTC. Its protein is CSVGGLAGRNEQFF.

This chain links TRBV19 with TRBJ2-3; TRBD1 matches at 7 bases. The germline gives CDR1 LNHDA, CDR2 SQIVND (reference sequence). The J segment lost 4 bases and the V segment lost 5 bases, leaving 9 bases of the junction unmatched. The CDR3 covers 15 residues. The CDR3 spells CASSPQTGRADTQYF. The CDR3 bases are TGTGCCAGTAGTCCCCAGACAGGGCGGGCAGATACGCAGTATTTT.

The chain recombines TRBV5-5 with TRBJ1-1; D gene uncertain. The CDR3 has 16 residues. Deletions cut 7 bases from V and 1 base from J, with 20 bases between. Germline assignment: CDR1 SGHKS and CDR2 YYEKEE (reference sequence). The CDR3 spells CASYVRTTRSNTEAFF. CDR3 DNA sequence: TGTGCCAGCTACGTTCGGACGACACGGTCGAACACTGAAGCTTTCTTT.

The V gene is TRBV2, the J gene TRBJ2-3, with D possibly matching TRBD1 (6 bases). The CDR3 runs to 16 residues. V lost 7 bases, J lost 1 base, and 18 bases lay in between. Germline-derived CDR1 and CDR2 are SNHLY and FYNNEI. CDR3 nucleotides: TGTGCCAGCAAGGGGGTGTGGGTCGGTGGCACAGATACGCAGTATTTT. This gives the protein CASKGVWVGGTDTQYF.

CDR3 nucleotides: TGTGCCAGCAGCCCAACCCCTAAGGGGCAGTTCTTC. Residues: CASSPTPKGQFF. This chain joins TRBV7-9 and TRBJ2-1; D call uncertain. Germline V gives CDR1 SEHNR, CDR2 FQNEAQ (reference sequence). This CDR3 has 12 amino acids. V lost 5 bases and J 12 bases, leaving 14 bases between the germline ends.

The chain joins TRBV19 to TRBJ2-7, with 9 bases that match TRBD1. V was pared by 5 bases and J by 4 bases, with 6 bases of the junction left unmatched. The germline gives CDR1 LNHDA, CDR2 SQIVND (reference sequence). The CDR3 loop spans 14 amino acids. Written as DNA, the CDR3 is TGTGCCAGTAGTTCAACAGGGGGCTTTTACGAGCAGTACTTC. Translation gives CASSSTGGFYEQYF. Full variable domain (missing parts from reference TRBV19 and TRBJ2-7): DGGITQSPKYLFRKEGQNVTLSCEQNLNHDAMYWYRQDPGQGLRLIYYSQIVNDFQKGDIAEGYSVSREKKESFPLTVTSAQKNPTAFYLCASSSTGGFYEQYFGPGTRLTVT.